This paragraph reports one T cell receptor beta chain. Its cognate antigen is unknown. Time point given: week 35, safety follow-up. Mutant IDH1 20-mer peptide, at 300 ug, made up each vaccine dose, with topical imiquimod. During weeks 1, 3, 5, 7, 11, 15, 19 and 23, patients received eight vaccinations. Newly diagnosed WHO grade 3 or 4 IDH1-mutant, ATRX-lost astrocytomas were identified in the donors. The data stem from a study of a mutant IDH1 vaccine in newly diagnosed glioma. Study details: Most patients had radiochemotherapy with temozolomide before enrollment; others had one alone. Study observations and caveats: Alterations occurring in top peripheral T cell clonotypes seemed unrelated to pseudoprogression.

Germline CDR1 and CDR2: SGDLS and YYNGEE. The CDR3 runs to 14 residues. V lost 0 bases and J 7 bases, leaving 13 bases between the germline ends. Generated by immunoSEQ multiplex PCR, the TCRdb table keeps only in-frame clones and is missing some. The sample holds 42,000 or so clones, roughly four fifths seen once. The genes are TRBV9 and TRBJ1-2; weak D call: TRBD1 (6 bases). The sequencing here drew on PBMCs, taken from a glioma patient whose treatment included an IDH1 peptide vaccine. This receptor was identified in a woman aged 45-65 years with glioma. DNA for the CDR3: TGTGCCAGCAGCGTAGACGAAGGGGGAGGTGGCTACACCTTC. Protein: CASSVDEGGGGYTF.